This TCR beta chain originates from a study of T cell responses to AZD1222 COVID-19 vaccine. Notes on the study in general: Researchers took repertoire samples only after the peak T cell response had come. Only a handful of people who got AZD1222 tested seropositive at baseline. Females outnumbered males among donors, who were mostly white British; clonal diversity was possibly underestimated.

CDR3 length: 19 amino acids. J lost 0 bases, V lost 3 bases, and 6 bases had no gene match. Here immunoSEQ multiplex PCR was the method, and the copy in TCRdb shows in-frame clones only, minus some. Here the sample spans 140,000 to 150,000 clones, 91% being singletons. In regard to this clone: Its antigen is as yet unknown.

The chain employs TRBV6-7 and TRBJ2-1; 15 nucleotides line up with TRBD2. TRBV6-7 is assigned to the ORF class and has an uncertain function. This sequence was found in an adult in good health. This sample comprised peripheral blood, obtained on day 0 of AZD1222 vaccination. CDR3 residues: CASSYAGTSGGPSYNEQFF. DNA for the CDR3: TGTGCCAGCAGTTATGCCGGGACTAGCGGGGGGCCCTCCTACAATGAGCAGTTCTTC.